This TCR beta chain originates from a study of T-cell reconstitution after alpha-beta-depleted transplantation in children. Unique molecular identifiers were incorporated when the TCRbeta library was constructed. TCRdb passed the PCR reads through MiXCR, listing each CDR3 protein once. Of 200,000 to 300,000 distinct CDR3 sequences listed, 20% to 30% are singletons. J lost 3 bases, V lost 6 bases, and 15 bases had no gene match. This CDR3 has 17 residues. The chain links TRBV12-3 or TRBV12-4 to TRBJ2-7; TRBD1 matches 9 bases. The sequence came from a girl aged 2 to 9 with Fanconi anemia, due to receive a stem cell transplant. The material sequenced was PBMCs, taken before TCRalphabeta/CD19-depleted stem cell transplant. In DNA, the CDR3 is TGTGCCAGCAGCGTAATTTCTGTGGACAGGGGACTCTACGAGCAGTACTTC. This sequence encodes CASSVISVDRGLYEQYF.